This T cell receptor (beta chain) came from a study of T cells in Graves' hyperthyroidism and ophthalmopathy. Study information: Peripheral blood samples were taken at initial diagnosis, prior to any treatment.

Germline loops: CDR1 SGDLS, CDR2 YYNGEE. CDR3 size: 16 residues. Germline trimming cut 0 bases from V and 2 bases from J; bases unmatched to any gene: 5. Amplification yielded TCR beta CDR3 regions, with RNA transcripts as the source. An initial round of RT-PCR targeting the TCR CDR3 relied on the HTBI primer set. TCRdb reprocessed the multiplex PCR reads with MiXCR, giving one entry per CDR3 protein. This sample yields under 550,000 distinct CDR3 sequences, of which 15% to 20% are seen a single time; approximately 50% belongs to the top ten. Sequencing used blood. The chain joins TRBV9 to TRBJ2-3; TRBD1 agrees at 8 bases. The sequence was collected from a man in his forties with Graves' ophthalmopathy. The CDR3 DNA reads TGTGCCAGCAGCGTAGTGGCAGGGGGCTACACAGATACGCAGTATTTT. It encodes CASSVVAGGYTDTQYF.